This TCR beta chain was sequenced in a study of neurological immune-mediated disorders (dated by TCRdb to the late 2010s). Regarding the study in general: Of the roughly 34 multiple sclerosis patients, 31 had relapsing-remitting MS and 3 had secondary progressive MS. Peripheral blood TCR-beta repertoires from HTLV-I-associated myelopathy (HAM/TSP) patients, multiple sclerosis patients and healthy controls were compared by UMI-based sequencing. Longitudinal samples, technical triplicates and paired sorted CD4+ and CD8+ T-cell subsets, alongside PBMC samples, were included among the approximately 110 TCR-beta libraries. The cohort comprised 60 to 75 subjects: 14 HAM/TSP patients, 34 multiple sclerosis patients and 20 or so healthy controls. Points the paper makes about the study in general: TCR clonal expansion was greatest in HAM/TSP patients and smallest in MS patients, who ranked below even healthy controls. Expanded clones from different subjects shared no identical CDR3 amino acid sequences, which suggests that TCR-beta repertoires were private in all groups. No association of the MS cluster with clinical or MRI features was observed, and the need for larger cohorts was stated by the authors. In a phylogenetic analysis, the repertoires of 18 out of 34 MS patients fell into a single cluster of related CDR3 sequences, pointing to a possible signature at the repertoire level.

Unsorted PBMC libraries were generated from 2 million PBMCs stored in RNAlater at -80 °C until RNA extraction. Multiple sclerosis patients were enrolled in a US clinical protocol evaluating disease progression by magnetic resonance imaging. PBMCs were separated from peripheral blood using Ficoll-Hypaque density gradient centrifugation and then cryopreserved in liquid nitrogen. CDR1 ENHRY and CDR2 SYGVKD were looked up in the germline V gene. The CDR3, from cysteine to phenylalanine, totals 13 residues. The kept DNA is CDR3 alone, 39 bases in frame from the first base. The germline ends are 10 bases apart after V is trimmed by 7 bases and J by 0 bases. This clonotype showed up many times. The target of this receptor is not known. No base-level quality is on record; no much larger clone is a single base apart. To synthesize cDNA, template-switch 5'RACE was performed with a primer carrying a 10-nucleotide random unique molecular identifier so that each TCR transcript was tagged. Each sequencing run produced over 160 million TCR-beta sequences covering 15-18 subjects. Total RNA was extracted with the RNeasy kit. The KAPA Real-time Library Amplification kit was used to amplify TCR-beta VDJ regions with primers targeting the TCR constant region and the 5'RACE anchor. Sample indexes and Illumina adaptors were added in a first PCR, and a second PCR then increased library yield. After Ampure bead purification, the TCR product of roughly 650 bp was size-selected on a 2% E-gel SizeSelection system. Before pooling, library quality was checked on a Bioanalyzer, concentration was measured with Qubit, and libraries were quantified with the Kapa Library Quantification kit. An Illumina HiSeq 2500 sequenced the libraries paired-end 2 x 150 bp. To increase sequence diversity, roughly 24-32% phiX was spiked into each library pool. On the authors' methods: Quality-filtered reads were processed with the UMI-based MiGEC pipeline, and over 90% of raw TCR sequences were removed by the MiGEC pipeline during error correction. IMGT germline references were used for alignment of VDJ genes, and clonotypes were defined by a unique CDR3 amino acid sequence together with V-J genes. VDJtools evaluated clonal expansion, Shannon diversity and CDR3 relatedness (CalcPairwiseDistances, ClusterSamples); CLCbio workbench built phylogenetic trees. Clones with at least 8 unique UMIs were defined as expanded, with this threshold being based on coefficient-of-variation modelling across technical triplicates. TCRdb reanalyzed the raw reads on its own, using fastp at Q25 for trimming and MiXCR for clone calling, and kept in-frame beta chains. When rows share a CDR3 protein, they turn into one entry using the most common DNA and genes. TCRdb, rather than the study authors, made the V and J calls. Across this sample there are around 50,000 distinct CDR3 sequences, with more than 3.5% seen only once. Around 6.5% of the sample is in the top ten clones.

Sequencing input: PBMCs. The rearrangement combines TRBV10-3 with TRBJ2-7, with the D call perhaps TRBD1 or TRBD2, each one matching 5 bases. The TCR originated in a man in his sixties with multiple sclerosis. The nucleotide sequence is TGTGCCATCAAGGCCGGGGCCTCCTACGAGCAGTACTTC. The translation is CAIKAGASYEQYF.